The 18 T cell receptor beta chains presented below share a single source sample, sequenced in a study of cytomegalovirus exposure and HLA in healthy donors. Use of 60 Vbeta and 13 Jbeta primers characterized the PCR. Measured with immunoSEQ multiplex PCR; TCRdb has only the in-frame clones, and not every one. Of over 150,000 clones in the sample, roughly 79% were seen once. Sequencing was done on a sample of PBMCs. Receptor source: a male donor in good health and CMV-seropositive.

The CDR3 DNA reads as TGCGCCAGCAGCTTGGGGGCCGGGACCTACGAGCAGTACTTC. Translated: CASSLGAGTYEQYF. The chain has TRBV5-1 and TRBJ2-7; the D gene is possibly TRBD2 (5 bases). Germline assignment: CDR1 SGHRS and CDR2 YFSETQ. This CDR3 has 14 residues. The V and J ends lost 0 bases and 2 bases respectively, with 9 bases between them.

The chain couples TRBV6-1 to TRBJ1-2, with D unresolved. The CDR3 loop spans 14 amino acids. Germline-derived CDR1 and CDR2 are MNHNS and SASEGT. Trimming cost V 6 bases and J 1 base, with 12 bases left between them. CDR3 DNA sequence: TGTGCCAGCAGCACCTACCGGGATAACTATGGCTACACCTTC. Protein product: CASSTYRDNYGYTF.

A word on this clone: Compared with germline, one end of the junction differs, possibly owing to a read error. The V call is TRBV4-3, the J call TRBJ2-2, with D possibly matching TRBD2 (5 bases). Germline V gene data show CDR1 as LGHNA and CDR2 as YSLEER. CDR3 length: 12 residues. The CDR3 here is CASLSNTGERFF. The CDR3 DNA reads TGCGCCAGCCTCTCGAACACCGGGGAGCGGTTTTTT.

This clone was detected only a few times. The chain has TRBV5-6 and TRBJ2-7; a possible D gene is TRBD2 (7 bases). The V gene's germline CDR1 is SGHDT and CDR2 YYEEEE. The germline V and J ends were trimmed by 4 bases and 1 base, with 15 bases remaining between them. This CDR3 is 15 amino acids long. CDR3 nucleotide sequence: TGTGCCAGCAGCGGGGAGGGGGGAGGGTCCTACGAGCAGTACTTC. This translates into CASSGEGGGSYEQYF.

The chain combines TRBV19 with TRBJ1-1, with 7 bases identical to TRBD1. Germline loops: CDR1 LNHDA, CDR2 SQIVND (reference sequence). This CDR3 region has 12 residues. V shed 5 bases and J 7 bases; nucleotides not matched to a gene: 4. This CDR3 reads CASSPTGLEAFF. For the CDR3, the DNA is TGTGCCAGTAGTCCGACAGGGCTTGAAGCTTTCTTT.

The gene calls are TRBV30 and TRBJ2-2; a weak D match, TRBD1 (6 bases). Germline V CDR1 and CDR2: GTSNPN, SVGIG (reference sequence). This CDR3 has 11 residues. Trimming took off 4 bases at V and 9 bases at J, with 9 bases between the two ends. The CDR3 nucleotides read TGTGCCTGGACAGGGGCGCGGGAGCTGTTTTTT. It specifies CAWTGARELFF.

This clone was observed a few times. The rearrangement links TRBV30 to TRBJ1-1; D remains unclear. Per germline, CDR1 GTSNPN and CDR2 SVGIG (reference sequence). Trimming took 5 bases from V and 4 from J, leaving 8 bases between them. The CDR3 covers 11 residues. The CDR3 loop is CAWAIGTEAFF. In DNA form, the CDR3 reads TGTGCCTGGGCGATCGGCACTGAAGCTTTCTTT. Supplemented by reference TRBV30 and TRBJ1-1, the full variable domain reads SQTIHQWPATLVQPVGSPLSLECTVEGTSNPNLYWYRQAAGRGLQLLFYSVGIGQISSEVPQNLSASRPQDRQFILSSKKLLLSDSGFYLCAWAIGTEAFFGQGTRLTVV.

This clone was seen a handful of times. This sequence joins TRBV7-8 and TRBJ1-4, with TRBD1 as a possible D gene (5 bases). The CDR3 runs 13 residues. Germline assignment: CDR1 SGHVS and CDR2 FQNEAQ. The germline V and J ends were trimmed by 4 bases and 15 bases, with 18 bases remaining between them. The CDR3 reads CASSSRRGREVFF. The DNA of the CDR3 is TGTGCCAGCAGCTCTCGGCGGGGCCGGGAGGTGTTTTTT.

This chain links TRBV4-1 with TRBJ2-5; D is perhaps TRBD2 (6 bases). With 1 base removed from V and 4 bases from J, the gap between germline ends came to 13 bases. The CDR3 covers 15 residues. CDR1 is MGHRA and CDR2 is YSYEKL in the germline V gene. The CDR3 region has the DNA TGCGCCAGCAGCCAAGGTAGCGGAGTGCTAGAGACCCAGTACTTC. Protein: CASSQGSGVLETQYF.

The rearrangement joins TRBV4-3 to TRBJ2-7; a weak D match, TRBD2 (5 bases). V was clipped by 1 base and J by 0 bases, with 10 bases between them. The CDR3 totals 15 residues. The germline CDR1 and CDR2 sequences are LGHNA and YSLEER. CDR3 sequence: CASSQAPTSSYEQYF. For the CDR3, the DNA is TGCGCCAGCAGCCAAGCCCCCACTAGCTCCTACGAGCAGTACTTC.

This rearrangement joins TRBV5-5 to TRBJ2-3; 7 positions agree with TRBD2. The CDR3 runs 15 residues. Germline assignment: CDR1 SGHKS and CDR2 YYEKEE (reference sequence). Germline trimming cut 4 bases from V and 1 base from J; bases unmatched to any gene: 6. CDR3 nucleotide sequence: TGTGCCAGCAGCACCCTAAGCGGGGGCACAGATACGCAGTATTTT. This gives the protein CASSTLSGGTDTQYF. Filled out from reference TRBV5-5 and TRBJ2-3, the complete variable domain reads DAGVTQSPTHLIKTRGQQVTLRCSPISGHKSVSWYQQVLGQGPQFIFQYYEKEERGRGNFPDRFSARQFPNYSSELNVNALLLGDSALYLCASSTLSGGTDTQYFGPGTRLTVL.

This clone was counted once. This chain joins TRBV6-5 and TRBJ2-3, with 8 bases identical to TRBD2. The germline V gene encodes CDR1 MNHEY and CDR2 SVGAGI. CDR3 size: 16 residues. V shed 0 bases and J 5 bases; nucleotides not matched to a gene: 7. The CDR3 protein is CASSYSPGGAGDTQYF. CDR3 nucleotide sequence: TGTGCCAGCAGTTACTCGCCCGGGGGGGCCGGAGATACGCAGTATTTT.

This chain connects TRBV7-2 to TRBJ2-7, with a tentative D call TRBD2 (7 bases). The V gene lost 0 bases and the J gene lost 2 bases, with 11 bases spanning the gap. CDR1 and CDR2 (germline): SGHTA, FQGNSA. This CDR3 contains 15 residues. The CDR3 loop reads CASSLAGGGPYEQYF. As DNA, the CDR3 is TGTGCCAGCAGCTTAGCCGGCGGGGGCCCCTACGAGCAGTACTTC. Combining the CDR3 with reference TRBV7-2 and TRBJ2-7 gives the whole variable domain GAGVSQSPSNKVTEKGKDVELRCDPISGHTALYWYRQSLGQGLEFLIYFQGNSAPDKSGLPSDRFSAERTGGSVSTLTIQRTQQEDSAVYLCASSLAGGGPYEQYFGPGTRLTVT.

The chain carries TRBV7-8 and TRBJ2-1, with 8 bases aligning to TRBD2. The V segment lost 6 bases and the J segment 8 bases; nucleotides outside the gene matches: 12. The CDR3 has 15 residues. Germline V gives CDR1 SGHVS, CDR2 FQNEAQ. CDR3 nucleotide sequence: TGTGCCAGCAGGTTTCGGGGGGGCCCGGGAGATGAGCAGTTCTTC. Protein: CASRFRGGPGDEQFF. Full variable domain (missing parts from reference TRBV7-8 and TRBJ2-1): GAGVSQSPRYKVAKRGQDVALRCDPISGHVSLFWYQQALGQGPEFLTYFQNEAQLDKSGLPSDRFFAERPEGSVSTLKIQRTQQEDSAVYLCASRFRGGPGDEQFFGPGTRLTVL.

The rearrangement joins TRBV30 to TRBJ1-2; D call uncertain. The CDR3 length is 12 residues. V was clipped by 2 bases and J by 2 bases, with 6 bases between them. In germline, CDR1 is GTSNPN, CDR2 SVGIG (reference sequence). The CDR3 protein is CAWSFRNYGYTF. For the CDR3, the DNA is TGTGCCTGGAGTTTTCGGAACTATGGCTACACCTTC.

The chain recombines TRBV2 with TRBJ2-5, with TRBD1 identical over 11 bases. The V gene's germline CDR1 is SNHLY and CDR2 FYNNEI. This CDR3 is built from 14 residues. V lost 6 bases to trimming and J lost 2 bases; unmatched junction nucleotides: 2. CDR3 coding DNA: TGTGCCAGCAGAGGGGACAGGGGGCAAGAGACCCAGTACTTC. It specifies CASRGDRGQETQYF.

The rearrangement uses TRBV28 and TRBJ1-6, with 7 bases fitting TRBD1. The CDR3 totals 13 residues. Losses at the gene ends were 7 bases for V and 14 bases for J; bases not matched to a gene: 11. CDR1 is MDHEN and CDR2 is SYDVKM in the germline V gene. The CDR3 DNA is TGTGCCAGCACTCTTGGACAGGCGAGATCCCTCCACTTT. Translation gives CASTLGQARSLHF.

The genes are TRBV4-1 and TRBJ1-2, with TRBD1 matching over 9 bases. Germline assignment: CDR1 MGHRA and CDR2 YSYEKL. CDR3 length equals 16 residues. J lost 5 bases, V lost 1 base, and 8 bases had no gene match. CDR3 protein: CASSQAQGARQYGYTF. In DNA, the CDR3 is TGCGCCAGCAGCCAAGCACAGGGGGCGAGACAATATGGCTACACCTTC.